This TCR beta chain was sequenced in a study of HIV-infected children after antiretroviral therapy interruption. Across the whole study: Children had CD4+ above 500, viral load below 50 copies/ml, either treatment arm. Study observations and caveats: Naive CD4+ sequences overlapped less between time points once interruption began.

CDR3 size: 15 residues. Losses at the gene ends were 0 bases for V and 3 bases for J; bases not matched to a gene: 2. Germline CDR1 is SGHVS and CDR2 is FQNEAQ. This clonotype was observed at least ten times. What it binds is not known. A 3' RACE protocol on RNA, with unique molecular identifiers, produced the TCR library. TCRdb re-called the 3' RACE reads through MiXCR, storing one row per CDR3 protein. This sample yields fewer than 100,000 distinct CDR3 sequences, of which around 6.9% are seen a single time; 1.1% belongs to the top ten. Noted treatment: PENTA 11 planned treatment interruption arm or continuous ART arm. Cryopreserved PBMC samples required at least 5 million viable cells. Naive CD4+ CD45RA+ CD45RO- T cells were sorted from thawed PBMCs.

The chain joins TRBV7-8 to TRBJ2-1, with 7 bases matching TRBD1. This clonotype was sampled from a pool of human donors with HIV. The source material was CD45RA+ CD4+ T cells from PBMCs, pooled from several time points, sampled from a donor given antiretroviral therapy, either interrupted or continuous. The subset is: naive CD4+ CD45RA+ CD45RO- T cells. In nucleotides, the CDR3 is TGTGCCAGCAGCTTAGCGGGACAGAGCTACAATGAGCAGTTCTTC. As protein: CASSLAGQSYNEQFF.